The 22 T cell receptor beta chains listed next were all sequenced from one sample in a study of cytomegalovirus exposure and HLA in healthy donors (dated by TCRdb to about 2017). Receptor libraries were prepared by the immunoSEQ multiplex PCR assay. For the multiplex PCR, a mixture combining 60 forward primers for TCR Vbeta segments and 13 reverse primers for TCR Jbeta segments was used. Imported from immuneACCESS, the table was reduced by TCRdb to in-frame sequences with V and J called. These copies leave out some clones; in studies compared against another copy, an unresolved V gene accounts for under half, and the cause of the remainder is not known. Within this sample are more than 90,000 clones, with around 64% of them counted one time only. The ten top clones hold roughly 2% of the sample. Sequenced input: PBMCs. The source is a woman aged 25 to 45 in good health and CMV-seronegative.

The gene calls are TRBV6-1 and TRBJ1-2, with a possible D match to TRBD1 (5 bases). Germline V gives CDR1 MNHNS, CDR2 SASEGT. V was clipped by 1 base and J by 8 bases, with 17 bases between them. This CDR3 has 15 residues. In nucleotides, the CDR3 is TGTGCCAGCAGTGAAGACGGGGGTTGGGTGCGAGGCTACACCTTC. This codes for CASSEDGGWVRGYTF.

The chain employs TRBV27 and TRBJ1-6; 7 nucleotides agree with TRBD1. The ends lost 5 bases at V and 8 bases at J; junction bases unmatched: 6. Germline lookup yields CDR1 MNHEY and CDR2 SMNVEV (reference sequence). CDR3 length equals 14 residues. Written as DNA, the CDR3 is TGTGCCAGCAGTACCGGGACAGTGTATTCACCCCTCCACTTT. Protein: CASSTGTVYSPLHF.

This rearrangement joins TRBV2 to TRBJ2-1, with TRBD2 as a possible D gene (6 bases). This CDR3 region has 12 residues. Trimming took 4 bases from V and 10 from J, leaving 11 bases between them. The germline V gene has CDR1 SNHLY and CDR2 FYNNEI. The CDR3 nucleotides read TGTGCCAGCAGTGGCGGCGGGACCGAGCAGTTCTTC. It is translated as CASSGGGTEQFF. The variable domain in full, with the rest retrieved from reference TRBV2 and TRBJ2-1, is EPEVTQTPSHQVTQMGQEVILRCVPISNHLYFYWYRQILGQKVEFLVSFYNNEISEKSEIFDDQFSVERPDGSNFTLKIRSTKLEDSAMYFCASSGGGTEQFFGPGTRLTVL.

The chain combines TRBV27 with TRBJ1-1, with D maybe TRBD1 (6 bases). Germline CDR1 is MNHEY and CDR2 is SMNVEV (reference sequence). Trimming took 7 bases from V and 1 from J, leaving 16 bases between them. The length of the CDR3 is 15 residues. CDR3 protein: CASKPTPRGNTEAFF. CDR3 DNA: TGTGCCAGCAAGCCCACCCCCAGGGGGAACACTGAAGCTTTCTTT.

This clone was found a few times. This chain connects TRBV18 to TRBJ2-2, with 8 bases aligning to TRBD2. CDR3 size: 17 residues. Germline CDR1 is KGHSH and CDR2 is LQKENI. After removal of 2 bases from V and 4 bases from J, the junction contained 9 bases not matched to a gene. The CDR3 reads CASSPSSGLGPTGELFF. The DNA for the CDR3 is TGTGCCAGCTCACCATCTTCGGGACTAGGCCCCACCGGGGAGCTGTTTTTT.

V and J are TRBV5-1 and TRBJ2-5, with D possibly matching TRBD1 (6 bases). The V gene lost 3 bases and the J gene lost 4 bases, with 16 bases spanning the gap. The CDR3 runs to 15 residues. Germline-derived CDR1 and CDR2 are SGHRS and YFSETQ. The CDR3 loop reads CASSSGHRTTETQYF. DNA for the CDR3: TGCGCCAGCAGCTCGGGACATCGGACGACAGAGACCCAGTACTTC.

The gene calls are TRBV5-4 and TRBJ1-1, with a possible D match to TRBD1 (5 bases). Germline lookup yields CDR1 SGHNT and CDR2 YYREEE (reference sequence). This CDR3 contains 13 residues. V was trimmed by 0 bases and J by 7 bases, leaving 10 bases between them. The CDR3 protein is CASSLVTAREAFF. CDR3 nucleotides: TGTGCCAGCAGCTTGGTGACAGCACGTGAAGCTTTCTTT.

V gene TRBV9 combines with J gene TRBJ2-1; TRBD1 matches at 7 bases. The V segment lost 6 bases and the J segment 1 base; nucleotides outside the gene matches: 7. Germline V lookup: CDR1 SGDLS, CDR2 YYNGEE. The CDR3 totals 15 residues. The CDR3 here is CASTKTGASYNEQFF. The CDR3 DNA follows: TGTGCCAGCACCAAAACAGGGGCTTCCTACAATGAGCAGTTCTTC.

V gene TRBV5-6 combines with J gene TRBJ2-1, with D possibly matching TRBD2 (6 bases). The CDR3 consists of 16 residues. Deletions cut 0 bases from V and 3 bases from J, with 13 bases between. Looked up from germline, CDR1 is SGHDT and CDR2 is YYEEEE. CDR3 nucleotides: TGTGCCAGCAGCTTGGCCGCTAGCGAAATCTACAATGAGCAGTTCTTC. This codes for CASSLAASEIYNEQFF.

This chain uses TRBV6-1 with TRBJ2-5, with D maybe TRBD2 (6 bases). The CDR3 has 15 residues. CDR1 is MNHNS, CDR2 SASEGT, per germline. Trimming cost V 4 bases and J 2 bases, with 14 bases left between them. This CDR3 reads CASSGGGNLQETQYF. The DNA for the CDR3 is TGTGCCAGCAGTGGAGGAGGGAACCTTCAAGAGACCCAGTACTTC.

The V and J genes are TRBV6-5 and TRBJ1-6; D possibly corresponds to TRBD1 (5 bases). Trimming took 6 bases from V and 9 from J, leaving 15 bases between them. The CDR3 extends over 14 amino acids. CDR1 and CDR2 (germline): MNHEY, SVGAGI. Here the CDR3 reads CASSRWGGGSPLHF. The CDR3 nucleotides are TGTGCCAGCAGCCGATGGGGGGGTGGTTCACCCCTCCACTTT.

This rearrangement joins TRBV28 to TRBJ2-7; D gene uncertain. The CDR3 sequence is 12 residues long. Per the germline V gene, CDR1 is MDHEN and CDR2 is SYDVKM. The V end was cut by 2 bases, the J end by 4 bases, with 6 bases between. The DNA for the CDR3 is TGTGCCAGCAGTTTAATCCTTTACGAGCAGTACTTC. It specifies CASSLILYEQYF.

Only a few counts were recorded for this clone. This sequence joins TRBV6-1 and TRBJ2-2, with D possibly TRBD1 on 6 matching bases. V lost 4 bases and J 6 bases, leaving 12 bases between the germline ends. The CDR3 is made up of 14 amino acids. In germline, CDR1 is MNHNS, CDR2 SASEGT. The CDR3 DNA reads TGTGCCAGCAGTGTCACAGGGTTCGCCGGGGAGCTGTTTTTT. As protein: CASSVTGFAGELFF.

This chain uses TRBV4-1 with TRBJ2-1, with 12 bases matching TRBD2. The CDR3 sequence is 15 residues long. Germline V gene data show CDR1 as MGHRA and CDR2 as YSYEKL. Unmatched junction bases numbered 7, after V lost 3 bases and J lost 10 bases. The CDR3 region is CASSQRTSGDWEQFF. CDR3 DNA sequence: TGCGCCAGCAGCCAGAGGACTAGCGGGGACTGGGAGCAGTTCTTC.

This chain uses TRBV5-4 with TRBJ2-6; TRBD1 is a possible D gene (9 bases). The CDR3 consists of 17 residues. V shed 3 bases and J shed 3 bases, with 16 bases lying between them. Germline-derived CDR1 and CDR2 are SGHNT and YYREEE (reference sequence). This chain's CDR3 is CASSSGGDRVGANVLTF. The DNA of the CDR3 is TGTGCCAGCAGCTCGGGGGGGGACAGGGTTGGGGCCAACGTCCTGACTTTC. The full variable domain, with the rest looked up from reference TRBV5-4 and TRBJ2-6, is ETGVTQSPTHLIKTRGQQVTLRCSSQSGHNTVSWYQQALGQGPQFIFQYYREEENGRGNFPPRFSGLQFPNYSSELNVNALELDDSALYLCASSSGGDRVGANVLTFGAGSRLTVL.

The chain has TRBV2 and TRBJ1-5; D remains ambiguous. The CDR3 runs 12 residues. CDR1 and CDR2 from the germline V gene are SNHLY and FYNNEI. V lost 4 bases and J lost 4, with 5 bases in between. CDR3 DNA: TGTGCCAGCAGTGTAGAGAATCAGCCCCAGCATTTT. Protein product: CASSVENQPQHF.

This chain joins TRBV5-4 and TRBJ2-6; D not resolved. CDR1 is SGHNT, CDR2 YYREEE, per germline (reference sequence). The V gene lost 5 bases and the J gene lost 0 bases, with 12 bases spanning the gap. CDR3 length: 16 amino acids. CDR3 residues: CASRNELGSGANVLTF. CDR3 coding DNA: TGTGCCAGCAGAAACGAACTTGGCTCTGGGGCCAACGTCCTGACTTTC.

The CDR3 DNA reads TGTGCCAGTAGTATGGGTCAGGAAGAGACCCAGTACTTC. Its protein product is CASSMGQEETQYF. The V and J genes are TRBV19 and TRBJ2-5; no clear D. The CDR3 contains 13 residues. CDR1 is LNHDA and CDR2 is SQIVND in the germline V gene (reference sequence). Trimming removed 3 bases at V and 3 bases at J, with 8 bases between.

The chain recombines TRBV11-1 with TRBJ1-2; a weak D match, TRBD1 (5 bases). The CDR3 sequence is 14 residues long. Between the trimmed V and J ends, which lost 3 bases and 13 bases, there was a span of 21 bases. Per germline, CDR1 SGHAT and CDR2 FQDESV (reference sequence). CDR3 loop: CASSFGDSSCGCTF. The CDR3 DNA reads as TGTGCCAGCAGCTTTGGTGACAGCTCCTGTGGGTGCACCTTC.

The chain joins TRBV9 to TRBJ2-3, with 11 nucleotides matching TRBD2. The J segment lost 2 bases and the V segment lost 3 bases, leaving 5 bases of the junction unmatched. The CDR3 totals 16 residues. Germline V gene data show CDR1 as SGDLS and CDR2 as YYNGEE. The CDR3 DNA reads as TGTGCCAGCAGCGCCCTGACTAGCGGGAACACAGATACGCAGTATTTT. Translated: CASSALTSGNTDTQYF.

This chain connects TRBV4-1 to TRBJ2-3; 8 nucleotides line up with TRBD1. The CDR3 extends over 17 amino acids. Germline trimming cut 1 base from V and 0 bases from J; bases unmatched to any gene: 6. From germline, CDR1 is MGHRA and CDR2 YSYEKL. DNA of the CDR3: TGCGCCAGCAGCCAAGTTTTTACAGGGGGTAGCACAGATACGCAGTATTTT. This gives the protein CASSQVFTGGSTDTQYF.

V is TRBV2 and J is TRBJ2-3, with D possibly TRBD2 on 5 matching bases. In germline, CDR1 is SNHLY, CDR2 FYNNEI. The CDR3 totals 15 residues. Trimming cost V 3 bases and J 1 base, with 11 bases left between them. CDR3 residues: CASSDRGDGTDTQYF. The DNA of the CDR3 is TGTGCCAGCAGTGACCGGGGAGACGGCACAGATACGCAGTATTTT.